The 22 T cell receptor beta chains given below trace back to one sample, sequenced in a study of human T cells and chemical hapten exposure. TCRdb used MiXCR to reprocess the RACE reads, holding one entry per CDR3 protein. Here the sample spans about 100,000 distinct CDR3 sequences, approximately 10% being singletons. Time point: patch test 2, 6 weeks after DPC sensitization. Stated treatment: therapeutic diphenylcyclopropenone sensitization with weekly scalp DPC. The sequencing used whole blood, collected in connection with sensitization to the hapten diphenylcyclopropenone (DPC). All receptors derive from a woman in her 40s with alopecia areata. Some clones in this sample may be carry-over from other donors' samples.

This clonotype was seen only a few times. The chain combines TRBV4-3 with TRBJ1-5; unclear D gene. Per the germline V gene, CDR1 is LGHNA and CDR2 is YSLEER. The CDR3 length is 15 residues. The V gene lost 4 bases and the J gene lost 2 bases, with 12 bases spanning the gap. CDR3: CASSLGRGGNQPQHF. CDR3 nucleotide sequence: TGCGCCAGCAGCCTTGGACGGGGAGGCAATCAGCCCCAGCATTTT.

This clonotype was observed a handful of times. The chain joins TRBV15 to TRBJ2-1; D perhaps matches TRBD2 (5 bases). The V gene's germline CDR1 is LNHNV and CDR2 YYDKDF (reference sequence). V was clipped by 0 bases and J by 4 bases, with 10 bases between them. This CDR3 region has 15 residues. This CDR3 is CATSRDGGPYNEQFF. For the CDR3, the DNA is TGTGCCACCAGCAGAGATGGAGGACCGTACAATGAGCAGTTCTTC. The variable domain in full, with the rest retrieved from reference TRBV15 and TRBJ2-1, is DAMVIQNPRYQVTQFGKPVTLSCSQTLNHNVMYWYQQKSSQAPKLLFHYYDKDFNNEADTPDNFQSRRPNTSFCFLDIRSPGLGDTAMYLCATSRDGGPYNEQFFGPGTRLTVL.

This clonotype was found many times. V and J are TRBV7-2 and TRBJ2-7; D possibly matches TRBD1 or TRBD2 (6 bases each). Trimming stripped 3 bases from V and 4 bases from J, with 28 bases between. The CDR3 sequence is 19 residues long. From germline, CDR1 is SGHTA and CDR2 FQGNSA. CDR3 protein: CASSLEGGQGLSASYEQYF. The CDR3 DNA sequence: TGTGCCAGCAGCTTGGAGGGGGGCCAGGGACTCTCTGCCTCGTACGAGCAGTACTTC.

This chain uses TRBV4-1 with TRBJ2-7; 12 positions agree with TRBD2. The CDR3 is 18 amino acids. Germline V gives CDR1 MGHRA, CDR2 YSYEKL. With 0 bases clipped from V and 3 bases from J, the junction kept 9 bases outside the gene matches. CDR3 sequence reads: CASSQERLAGGRVYEQYF. CDR3 coding DNA: TGCGCCAGCAGCCAAGAAAGGCTAGCGGGAGGGAGGGTCTACGAGCAGTACTTC.

The sample holds a few counts of this clonotype. The chain employs TRBV7-8 and TRBJ2-6; the match to TRBD2 covers 10 bases. The CDR3 is made up of 17 amino acids. CDR1 and CDR2 from the germline V gene are SGHVS and FQNEAQ. J was trimmed by 0 bases and V by 1 base; bases with no gene match: 0. This CDR3 reads CASSLGTSGSGANVLTF. CDR3 sequence (DNA): TGTGCCAGCAGCTTAGGGACTAGCGGCTCTGGGGCCAACGTCCTGACTTTC.

This clonotype was observed at least ten times. The genes are TRBV20-1 and TRBJ1-5; 7 bases line up with TRBD1. The length of the CDR3 is 14 residues. Germline CDR1 and CDR2: DFQATT and SNEGSKA (reference sequence). V gave up 0 bases and J gave up 5 bases; unmatched junction bases: 4. The CDR3 coding sequence is TGCAGTGCTAGAGACCGGGACAGATATCAGCCCCAGCATTTT. It encodes CSARDRDRYQPQHF.

The J gene is TRBJ1-1, the V gene TRBV29-1; unclear D gene. Trimming took 5 bases from V and 8 from J, leaving 9 bases between them. This CDR3 is built from 10 residues. The V gene's germline CDR1 is SQVTM and CDR2 ANQGSEA. CDR3 in DNA: TGCAGCGTTCAACTACAGGAAGCTTTCTTT. This codes for CSVQLQEAFF.

This clonotype was observed many times. This chain connects TRBV6-2 or TRBV6-3 to TRBJ2-7, with 11 bases matching TRBD2. CDR3 size: 17 residues. Trimming cost V 0 bases and J 4 bases; bases outside gene matches: 8. Germline V gene sequence: CDR1 MNHEY, CDR2 SVGEGT. The CDR3 protein is CASSYSSSGRRKYEQYF. The CDR3 DNA follows: TGTGCCAGCAGTTACTCTTCTAGCGGGAGGAGAAAGTACGAGCAGTACTTC.

V and J are TRBV29-1 and TRBJ2-3, with no clear D. Per germline, CDR1 SQVTM and CDR2 ANQGSEA. This CDR3 comprises 12 residues. V was clipped by 3 bases and J by 2 bases, with 6 bases between them. Written as DNA, the CDR3 is TGCAGCGTTGACTACAACACAGATACGCAGTATTTT. This sequence encodes CSVDYNTDTQYF.

The rearrangement uses TRBV6-1 and TRBJ1-1; possible D gene TRBD1, 6 bases. V was trimmed by 2 bases and J by 3 bases, leaving 10 bases between them. The length of the CDR3 is 14 residues. Germline CDR1 is MNHNS and CDR2 is SASEGT. CDR3 bases: TGTGCCAGCAGTGAAATGGGGGCGGACACTGAAGCTTTCTTT. It yields the protein CASSEMGADTEAFF.

This clonotype was detected ten times or more. The V and J genes are TRBV4-3 and TRBJ2-2, with unresolved D. CDR3 length: 16 amino acids. Looked up from germline, CDR1 is LGHNA and CDR2 is YSLEER. Between the trimmed V and J ends, which lost 3 bases and 0 bases, there was a span of 11 bases. CDR3 protein: CASSHQWPPNTGELFF. CDR3 coding DNA: TGCGCCAGCAGCCACCAATGGCCCCCGAACACCGGGGAGCTGTTTTTT.

The chain has TRBV14 and TRBJ1-2, with unresolved D. From germline, CDR1 is SGHDN and CDR2 FVKESK. Trimming took off 10 bases at V and 4 bases at J, with 16 bases between the two ends. The CDR3 contains 13 residues. CDR3 in DNA: TGTGCCATACGGGCCCAACCACCCTATGGCTACACCTTC. Translated: CAIRAQPPYGYTF.

The chain is built from TRBV18 and TRBJ2-1; TRBD2 matches 9 bases. V shed 1 base and J 2 bases; nucleotides not matched to a gene: 0. The CDR3 extends over 15 amino acids. Per germline, CDR1 KGHSH and CDR2 LQKENI. CDR3 bases: TGTGCCAGCTCACCACAGCGGGGGGCCTACAATGAGCAGTTCTTC. Translation: CASSPQRGAYNEQFF.

This clonotype has a handful of counts. The chain employs TRBV6-2 or TRBV6-3 and TRBJ2-7; D is possibly TRBD1 (6 bases). CDR1 is MNHEY, CDR2 SVGEGT, per germline. The CDR3 extends over 13 amino acids. Trimming took 5 bases from V and 8 from J, leaving 16 bases between them. The CDR3 coding sequence is TGTGCCAGCAGTGCGAACTCGGACAGACAGCAGTACTTC. Translating it yields CASSANSDRQQYF.

This clonotype was found a few times. This chain connects TRBV3-1 to TRBJ1-5; TRBD1 aligns across 10 bases. The CDR3 runs to 14 residues. Trimming removed 3 bases from V and 6 bases from J; junction bases left unmatched: 2. Germline loops: CDR1 LGHDT, CDR2 YNNKEL (reference sequence). Written as DNA, the CDR3 is TGTGCCAGCAGCCAGAGACAGGGGGCTCAGCCCCAGCATTTT. Protein sequence: CASSQRQGAQPQHF.

The CDR3, as DNA: TGTGCCAGCAGTGAAGCGTTGGCAGGCTACGAGCAGTACTTC. It yields the protein CASSEALAGYEQYF. This rearrangement joins TRBV2 to TRBJ2-7; D remains unclear. This CDR3 is 14 amino acids long. Germline CDR1 reads SNHLY; CDR2 reads FYNNEI. The ends were cut back, 0 bases at V and 3 bases at J, with 9 bases in the middle.

The chain recombines TRBV4-2 with TRBJ2-7, with TRBD1 matching 8 bases. The V and J ends lost 3 bases and 1 base, in that order; junction bases with no gene match: 5. The CDR3 covers 15 residues. Germline V lookup: CDR1 LGHNA, CDR2 YNFKEQ. CDR3 sequence (DNA): TGTGCCAGCAGCCATAGAGACAGGGGTTCCTACGAGCAGTACTTC. It specifies CASSHRDRGSYEQYF.

V and J are TRBV7-9 and TRBJ2-5; the match to TRBD1 covers 8 bases. With V trimmed by 5 bases and J by 3 bases, 11 bases remained unmatched. Germline CDR1 and CDR2: SEHNR and FQNEAQ (reference sequence). The length of the CDR3 is 16 residues. The CDR3 loop is CASSKTGVTEEETQYF. The CDR3, as DNA: TGTGCCAGCAGCAAGACAGGGGTCACTGAAGAAGAGACCCAGTACTTC.

This clonotype has a handful of counts. The chain recombines TRBV6-2 or TRBV6-3 with TRBJ2-4; no firm D call. CDR1 and CDR2 from the germline V gene are MNHEY and SVGEGT. CDR3 length equals 14 residues. Trimming cost V 11 bases and J 1 base, with 15 bases left between them. The CDR3 loop is CAVARRAAKNIQYF. CDR3 nucleotide sequence: TGTGCCGTTGCCCGTCGGGCGGCCAAAAACATTCAGTACTTC.

The genes are TRBV10-1 and TRBJ1-6, with D hard to call. V lost 10 bases and J 7 bases, leaving 14 bases between the germline ends. Per the germline V gene, CDR1 is WNHNN and CDR2 is SYGVQD (reference sequence). This CDR3 has 13 amino acids. CDR3 residues: CATSDVGNSPLHF. The DNA of the CDR3 is TGCGCCACCTCGGATGTGGGGAATTCACCCCTCCACTTT.

This clonotype was picked up a small number of times. The gene calls are TRBV7-9 and TRBJ1-6; D is perhaps TRBD1 (6 bases). The germline V gene has CDR1 SEHNR and CDR2 FQNEAQ (reference sequence). CDR3 length: 13 amino acids. V lost 5 bases to trimming and J lost 6 bases, with 8 bases between them. The CDR3 here is CASSMGANSPLHF. For the CDR3, the DNA is TGTGCCAGCAGCATGGGGGCTAATTCACCCCTCCACTTT.

Here the CDR3 reads CASSSGQGNQPQHF. In DNA form, the CDR3 reads TGTGCCAGCAGCTCTGGACAGGGAAATCAGCCCCAGCATTTT. This chain joins TRBV7-2 and TRBJ1-5; 8 bases match TRBD1. The CDR3 loop spans 14 amino acids. The V gene's germline CDR1 is SGHTA and CDR2 FQGNSA. The trim removed 4 bases at V and 4 bases at J, leaving 3 bases unmatched.